Listed here is a single T cell receptor (beta chain). Many counts were recorded for this clonotype. The clone's antigen remains unknown. Within one base of it there is no much larger clone, and no base qualities were kept. The sample is drawn from a study of human T cells and chemical hapten exposure (TCRdb year 2021). A note on the overall study: For sensitization, 2% DPC in acetone was applied to an approximately 2 cm by approximately 2 cm area of upper inner arm skin. Weekly therapeutic DPC doses were additionally applied to the scalp of patients throughout the approximately 25-week study period. Patch testing was performed on the upper back with Finn chambers containing 0.01% DPC, and the patch tests were scored after 6 days according to International Contact Dermatitis Research Group standards. Alopecia areata with under or over 50% scalp involvement, alopecia totalis and alopecia universalis were represented in the patient cohort, which was mostly female. Libraries were pooled for sequencing, and per-sample TCR yields varied mainly because of small differences in library volumes within the pool. The study tracked peripheral blood TCR repertoire changes in vivo during primary and secondary sensitization to the hapten diphenylcyclopropenone (DPC) in alopecia patients. Blood was sampled from patients pre-sensitization (week 0) and at 2, 6 and about 24 weeks after DPC sensitization. For TCR sequencing, blood came from about 29 alopecia patients at anywhere from one to four time points (pre-sensitization, 2, 6 and 24 weeks).

To prepare the library, RACE was applied. Data came from a NextSeq 500. During library preparation, unique molecular identifiers were attached to individual cDNA molecules so that TCRs could be counted in a quantitative, reproducible way. Each blood RNA sample was used to sequence both TCR alpha and TCR beta chains. From the authors' description of their analysis: The median number of TCRs per sample was roughly 100,000, ranging from 23,224 to 690,600. V, J and CDR3 annotation of the TCR reads was performed with the Decombinator software suite. For PS versus PT1 abundance plots, all samples were subsampled to the same number of TCRs (28,000). TCRs were defined as expanded if absent before sensitization and observed at least eight times at the 2-week time point. TCRdb handled the public reads itself, with Q25 trimming in fastp and clone calling in MiXCR, and kept productive beta chains. CDR3 protein duplicates are merged, each entry listing the most common genes and DNA. The V and J calls, along with clone size, are taken from TCRdb and not from the paper's own processing. Across this sample there are more than 100,000 distinct CDR3 sequences, with 13% seen only once. Together, the top ten hold approximately 3% of the sample.

The label giving this sample's time point can be read as: pre-sensitization, week 0. The sample's treatment or condition, from its label and the paper: therapeutic diphenylcyclopropenone sensitization with weekly scalp DPC. At each patch-test visit, blood was drawn before the patch test was applied. To be eligible, patients had to be aged 18 to 70, diagnosed with alopecia and judged suitable for DPC therapy, while pregnant patients were excluded. Unfractionated whole blood was collected in Tempus Blood RNA tubes, and total RNA was extracted from that blood. The research as a whole found: A positive correlation was found between the number of PT1 expanded TCRs and patch test score, with significance reached at thresholds 8, 16 and 32 but not 4. Because all patients had alopecia, a presumed autoimmune disease, the immune response of the patients might differ from that of healthy individuals. Repeated subsampling changed both the strength of the expansion versus patch-test correlation and the threshold at which the correlation became significant. DPC sensitization did not change the number of TCRs with a frequency above 1 in 1000, and there was no evidence of changes in global repertoire structure. Significantly more large CDR3 similarity clusters were formed by expanded TCRs than by pre-sensitization or healthy control sets, consistent with antigen-driven responses.

The germline V gene supplies CDR1 SQVTM and CDR2 ANQGSEA. The CDR3 runs 14 amino acids, cysteine and phenylalanine included. The entry retains the CDR3 DNA only, 42 bases that are in frame from base 1. Trimming takes 0 bases from V and 0 bases from J, and the germline ends sit 7 bases apart. Here the sequenced sample was whole blood, taken in connection with sensitization to the hapten diphenylcyclopropenone (DPC). The receptor's source is a woman aged 18-29 years with alopecia areata. Some clones in this sample may be carry-over from other donors' samples. The sequence links TRBV29-1 to TRBJ2-3; no confident D gene assignment can be made. The bases are TGCAGCGTTGAAGACGGGTACAGCACAGATACGCAGTATTTT. It translates to CSVEDGYSTDTQYF.